This T cell receptor beta chain emerged from a study of blood T cell repertoires in COVID-19. Study information: Samples representing acute and convalescent COVID-19 were sourced from the United States, Italy and Spain.

In the original workflow: Reference gene primer amplification gave estimated nucleated cell counts. The protocol was immunoSEQ multiplex PCR, while the TCRdb copy is restricted to in-frame clones and leaves out a portion. D and trimming come from the DNA, and the V and J calls and clone size come from that table. The sample records 250,000 to 400,000 clones, 80% to 90% being singletons. CDR3 length equals 15 residues. Germline CDR1 LGHDT, CDR2 YNNKEL (reference sequence). Trimming shortened V by 2 bases and J by 2 bases, and 10 bases separated the two germline ends. The V and J genes are TRBV3-1 (or the pseudogene TRBV3-2) and TRBJ2-1; a possible D gene is TRBD2 (6 bases). The clonotype comes from a man over 45 with active or convalescent COVID-19. Sequencing input: peripheral blood. This CDR3 reads CASSQFGSPYNEQFF. In DNA form, the CDR3 reads TGTGCCAGCAGCCAATTCGGGAGTCCCTACAATGAGCAGTTCTTC.